These 8 T cell receptor beta chains originate from one sample sequenced in a study of CD8 T cells in ankylosing spondylitis. TCRdb processed the 5' RACE reads anew with MiXCR; each CDR3 protein has one entry. In the table there are 20,000 to 25,000 distinct CDR3 sequences, 13% of which are singletons. The sequenced sample consisted of blood. The receptors were sampled from a male donor with ankylosing spondylitis or in good health (not recorded which).

This clonotype appeared many times. The chain couples TRBV6-2 or TRBV6-3 to TRBJ2-2, with unresolved D. The CDR3 is 14 amino acids. Trimming left V 6 bases short and J 4 bases short, with 12 bases between. Germline CDR1 is MNHEY and CDR2 is SVGEGT. The CDR3 here is CASSLEKATGELFF. CDR3 nucleotide sequence: TGTGCCAGCAGCCTCGAAAAGGCCACCGGGGAGCTGTTTTTT.

This chain connects TRBV5-1 to TRBJ1-5; perhaps TRBD1 as D (5 bases). The CDR3 extends over 14 amino acids. The germline CDR1 and CDR2 sequences are SGHRS and YFSETQ. V lost 0 bases and J lost 2, with 6 bases in between. CDR3 sequence (DNA): TGCGCCAGCAGCTTGGGGGGGGGCAATCAGCCCCAGCATTTT. Translating it yields CASSLGGGNQPQHF.

In its sample, this clonotype was seen a few times. In DNA, the CDR3 is TGCAGTGCTCAGCAGTCTAGCGGGGGGTTGAACATTCAGTACTTC. Amino acid sequence: CSAQQSSGGLNIQYF. The V and J genes are TRBV20-1 and TRBJ2-4, with TRBD2 matching 11 bases. The germline V gene encodes CDR1 DFQATT and CDR2 SNEGSKA (reference sequence). This CDR3 contains 15 residues. V trimming: 5 bases; J trimming: 7 bases; junction bases outside the gene matches: 10.

The chain links TRBV6-5 to TRBJ1-1, with D maybe TRBD1 (6 bases). The germline CDR1 and CDR2 sequences are MNHEY and SVGAGI. V was clipped by 6 bases and J by 2 bases, with 16 bases between them. CDR3 length: 15 amino acids. The CDR3 is CASSLITGSNTEAFF. In DNA, the CDR3 is TGTGCCAGCAGCCTGATTACAGGGAGTAACACTGAAGCTTTCTTT.

This clonotype was seen at least ten times. This sequence joins TRBV28 and TRBJ1-2; 7 nucleotides agree with TRBD1. Germline V gives CDR1 MDHEN, CDR2 SYDVKM. V trimming: 3 bases; J trimming: 6 bases; junction bases outside the gene matches: 7. The CDR3 covers 14 residues. The CDR3 protein is CASSLSRGLHGYTF. The CDR3 DNA reads TGTGCCAGCAGTTTGAGTAGGGGGCTCCATGGCTACACCTTC.

V is TRBV20-1 and J is TRBJ2-7; 7 positions match TRBD2. V trimming: 3 bases; J trimming: 3 bases; junction bases outside the gene matches: 8. The germline CDR1 and CDR2 sequences are DFQATT and SNEGSKA (reference sequence). This CDR3 has 14 amino acids. CDR3 region: CSARIAGRVYEQYF. For the CDR3, the DNA is TGCAGTGCTAGGATAGCGGGCCGAGTCTACGAGCAGTACTTC.

This clonotype was detected many times. The chain joins TRBV7-2 to TRBJ2-3; D uncertain. V shed 5 bases and J shed 2 bases, with 8 bases lying between them. CDR3 length: 13 residues. The germline CDR1 and CDR2 sequences are SGHTA and FQGNSA. Written as DNA, the CDR3 is TGTGCCAGCAGCCAAATACCCACAGATACGCAGTATTTT. Translation gives CASSQIPTDTQYF.

This clonotype came up a few times. The chain uses TRBV12-3 or TRBV12-4 and TRBJ2-6; 10 bases align to TRBD1. This CDR3 contains 17 residues. V shed 3 bases and J 4 bases; nucleotides not matched to a gene: 6. CDR3 DNA sequence: TGTGCCAGCAGTTTCCGGACAGGGGGTACCGGGGCCAACGTCCTGACTTTC. Its translation: CASSFRTGGTGANVLTF.